Listed below are T cell receptor beta chains from one sample, sequenced in a study of radiotherapy plus CTLA-4 blockade in lung cancer. TCRdb's table, derived via immunoSEQ multiplex PCR, lists solely in-frame clones and lacks some. The repertoire holds roughly 30,000 clones, with roughly 79% as singletons. The source material was peripheral blood, sampled from a patient treated with radiotherapy plus ipilimumab. The origin of the receptors is a human donor with non-small cell lung cancer that progressed on radiotherapy plus ipilimumab. Both conserved end residues are part of each CDR3. D genes are given only for firm matches. Clone size is given for some rows only: seen once, a few or many times, or a class if the clone is expanded.

v_call,d_call,clone_size,j_call,cdr3_nt,cdr3_aa
TRBV13,.,.,TRBJ2-1,TGTGCCAGCAGCTTAGGGCGGGGCGAAGAGGAAAATGAGCAGTTCTTC,CASSLGRGEEENEQFF
TRBV28,.,.,TRBJ2-7,TGTGCCAGCAGCCGCGGAGGTATCTACGAGCAGTACTTC,CASSRGGIYEQYF
TRBV9,TRBD2,few,TRBJ2-1,TGTGCCAGCAGCCCTCTAGCGGTCTCCTACAATGAGCAGTTCTTC,CASSPLAVSYNEQFF
TRBV5-1,TRBD1,once,TRBJ2-1,TGCGCCAGCAGCACGGGACAGGGGGCTTTCTACAATGAGCAGTTCTTC,CASSTGQGAFYNEQFF
TRBV9,.,.,TRBJ2-7,TGTGCCAGCAGTGGCTTTCCATCCTACGAGCAGTACTTC,CASSGFPSYEQYF
TRBV29-1,.,.,TRBJ2-7,TGCAGCGTTGCGGGCGTCTACGAGCAGTACTTC,CSVAGVYEQYF
TRBV20-1,.,.,TRBJ1-1,TGCAGTGCTAGTTCGGCCGCTGAAGCTTTCTTT,CSASSAAEAFF
TRBV19,.,few,TRBJ2-7,TGTGCCAGTAGTATAGATCGTACAGGGTACGAGCAGTACTTC,CASSIDRTGYEQYF
TRBV10-3,TRBD2,.,TRBJ2-3,TGTGCCATCAGTGCGGGGACTAGCGGCACAGATACGCAGTATTTT,CAISAGTSGTDTQYF
TRBV9,TRBD2,.,TRBJ2-2,TGTGCCAGCAGCGTAGCGGGGGGGCGTGGCGGGGAGCTGTTTTTT,CASSVAGGRGGELFF
TRBV5-4,.,once,TRBJ1-3,TGTGCCAGCAGCTTTAAGGTCGGGACCGATGAAAGAAACACCATATATTTT,CASSFKVGTDERNTIYF
TRBV6-1,.,.,TRBJ2-7,TGTGCCAGCAGCGGTACAGGGAACTACGAGCAGTACTTC,CASSGTGNYEQYF
TRBV2,.,few,TRBJ2-1,TGTGCCAGCCTAACCAGCGGGACAGCCCCAAATGAGCAGTTCTTC,CASLTSGTAPNEQFF
TRBV4-3,.,.,TRBJ2-6,TGCGCCAGCAGCCAACAGGGTGCCGGGGCCAACGTCCTGACTTTC,CASSQQGAGANVLTF
TRBV4-2,TRBD2,.,TRBJ2-5,TGTGCCAGCAGGGGACTAGCGGGGGGTGGCGAGACCCAGTACTTC,CASRGLAGGGETQYF
TRBV7-8,TRBD1,.,TRBJ1-2,TGTGCCAGCAGCTCGGGACAGGGCGTCTATGGCTACACCTTC,CASSSGQGVYGYTF
TRBV9,.,.,TRBJ1-1,TGTGCCAGCACCCTCCGGAGCGCTCCACCTATGAACACTGAAGCTTTCTTT,CASTLRSAPPMNTEAFF
TRBV5-4,TRBD1,.,TRBJ2-2,TGTGCCAGCAGCTTGGATGGCCAGGGGGCCGGGGAGCTGTTTTTT,CASSLDGQGAGELFF
TRBV4-1,.,.,TRBJ1-2,TGCGCCAGCAGGGCCAGAATTTATAACTATGGCTACACCTTC,CASRARIYNYGYTF
TRBV27,TRBD1,.,TRBJ1-1,TGTGCCAGCAGTTCAAGGGACAGGAACACTGAAGCTTTCTTT,CASSSRDRNTEAFF
TRBV9,TRBD2,few,TRBJ2-3,TGTGCCAGCAGCGTCCGGGGAGGGAGCCCAGATACGCAGTATTTT,CASSVRGGSPDTQYF
TRBV11-2,TRBD1,few,TRBJ2-1,TGTGCCAGCAGCCTCCGGGACAGGGAAGTTAATGAGCAGTTCTTC,CASSLRDREVNEQFF
TRBV11-2,.,few,TRBJ2-3,TGTGCCAGCAGCGTAGAGTCCGGACCAGCGCAGTATTTT,CASSVESGPAQYF
TRBV9,.,.,TRBJ2-1,TGTGCCAGCAGCGTACGTGGGGGCAATGAGCAGTTCTTC,CASSVRGGNEQFF
TRBV4-1,TRBD1,once,TRBJ1-6,TGCGCCAGCAGCCATAAACAGGGGCATAATTCACCCCTCCACTTT,CASSHKQGHNSPLHF
TRBV5-1,.,.,TRBJ1-1,TGCGCCAGCAGCCCTGGAGGGGGTTCACCCATGAACACTGAAGCTTTCTTT,CASSPGGGSPMNTEAFF
TRBV4-1,TRBD2,.,TRBJ2-3,TGCGCCAGCAGCCAACCTGTAGCGGGTCATCAGAATACGCAGTATTTT,CASSQPVAGHQNTQYF
TRBV5-1,TRBD2,.,TRBJ2-1,TGCGCCAGCAGCTTGGACGGGGGGGCCTATTACAATGAGCAGTTCTTC,CASSLDGGAYYNEQFF
TRBV6-1,.,.,TRBJ2-5,TGTGCCAGCAGTGATACGGGACTCGGACGGGAGACCCAGTACTTC,CASSDTGLGRETQYF
TRBV19,TRBD1,.,TRBJ1-4,TGTGCCAAACTACGATCCGGACAGGGGGCGAAAGCTAATGAAAAACTGTTTTTT,CAKLRSGQGAKANEKLFF
TRBV28,TRBD2,.,TRBJ2-3,TGTGCCAGCAGTTTAGCCGGCAGCGGGAGTACCACAGATACGCAGTATTTT,CASSLAGSGSTTDTQYF
TRBV27,.,.,TRBJ2-1,TGTGCCAGCAGTTTCGGGGGGCCCTACAATGAGCAGTTCTTC,CASSFGGPYNEQFF
TRBV7-9,TRBD1,.,TRBJ1-1,TGTGCCACCCACCCAGGGGGAAACACTGAAGCTTTCTTT,CATHPGGNTEAFF
TRBV30,TRBD1,.,TRBJ1-3,TGTGCCTGGAGGAGGACAGGCTCTGGAAACACCATATATTTT,CAWRRTGSGNTIYF
TRBV9,.,.,TRBJ2-6,TGTGCCAGCAGCGAAAGCCGGGACACAGTTAGTGAGAACTCTGGGGCCAACGTCCTGACTTTC,CASSESRDTVSENSGANVLTF
TRBV4-1,.,few,TRBJ2-3,TGCGCCAGCAGCCAAGAGACCAGCACAGATACGCAGTATTTT,CASSQETSTDTQYF
TRBV28,.,.,TRBJ1-1,TGTGCCAGCAGTTTAAAGGGGTTAGCTGAAGCTTTCTTT,CASSLKGLAEAFF
TRBV2,.,.,TRBJ2-7,TGTGCCAGCGGGAACCCGACGGTCTCCTACGAGCAGTACTTC,CASGNPTVSYEQYF
TRBV7-9,.,.,TRBJ2-7,TGTGCCAGCAGCTTACCTCCTGGCAGGGACGCCTCCTACGAGCAGTACTTC,CASSLPPGRDASYEQYF
TRBV7-9,.,few,TRBJ2-5,TGTGCCAGCAGCTTAGCGCCGAGGTGGGCAGGGTTCCAAGAGACCCAGTACTTC,CASSLAPRWAGFQETQYF
TRBV18,.,.,TRBJ2-7,TGTGCCAGCTCACCACGGGGACCTCAAGTTTTTTCCTACGAGCAGTACTTC,CASSPRGPQVFSYEQYF
TRBV5-1,.,.,TRBJ2-1,TGCGCCAGCAGCTTGGCCGCCGTTTCCTACAATGAGCAGTTCTTC,CASSLAAVSYNEQFF
TRBV27,.,.,TRBJ2-5,TGTGCCAGCAGCGCTCTGGGTAGCCACAAGGAGACCCAGTACTTC,CASSALGSHKETQYF
TRBV28,.,.,TRBJ1-1,TGTGCCAGCAGTTTCGACGCGATGGAAACTGAAGCTTTCTTT,CASSFDAMETEAFF
TRBV9,TRBD1,.,TRBJ2-7,TGTGCCAGCAGCGTAGGCTGGCAGGGGGCACGAGACGAGCAGTACTTC,CASSVGWQGARDEQYF
TRBV10-3,.,.,TRBJ2-3,TGTGCCATCAGCAACACAGATACGCAGTATTTT,CAISNTDTQYF